This entry lists 20 T cell receptor beta chains sequenced from one sample in a study of control samples from healthy donors and cancer patients. Repertoires were generated with immunoSEQ multiplex PCR, while TCRdb's copy carries only in-frame clones and drops some. The sample yields 350,000 to 450,000 clones, over 75% seen once. The sample taken for sequencing was PBMCs. The receptors were sampled from a man aged 35 to 55 with head and neck cancer.

The sample holds a few counts of this clone. The rearrangement joins TRBV5-5 to TRBJ1-2; D gene ambiguous. This CDR3 comprises 13 residues. V lost 7 bases to trimming and J lost 3 bases, with 13 bases between them. CDR1 is SGHKS, CDR2 YYEKEE, per germline (reference sequence). In DNA, the CDR3 is TGTGCCAGCGCAAAAGAGGGTTACTATGGCTACACCTTC. Its protein product is CASAKEGYYGYTF.

V usage is TRBV11-2 and J usage is TRBJ1-5; D might be TRBD1 (6 bases). Trimming stripped 1 base from V and 0 bases from J, with 7 bases between. The CDR3 length is 15 residues. From germline, CDR1 is SGHAT and CDR2 FQNNGV. The CDR3 here is CASSLAGHSNQPQHF. In DNA, the CDR3 is TGTGCCAGCAGCTTAGCGGGACATAGCAATCAGCCCCAGCATTTT. Together with reference TRBV11-2 and TRBJ1-5, the CDR3 gives the full variable domain: EAGVAQSPRYKIIEKRQSVAFWCNPISGHATLYWYQQILGQGPKLLIQFQNNGVVDDSQLPKDRFSAERLKGVDSTLKIQPAKLEDSAVYLCASSLAGHSNQPQHFGDGTRLSIL.

V usage is TRBV18 and J usage is TRBJ2-3, with 15 bases aligning to TRBD2. The length of the CDR3 is 17 residues. The V gene's germline CDR1 is KGHSH and CDR2 LQKENI. Trimming removed 5 bases from V and 1 base from J; junction bases left unmatched: 4. Written as DNA, the CDR3 is TGTGCCAGCTCAGCGGGACTAGCGGGGGGAGGCACAGATACGCAGTATTTT. Its protein product is CASSAGLAGGGTDTQYF.

The chain joins TRBV24-1 to TRBJ1-2, with D uncertain. The CDR3 sequence is 14 residues long. The germline CDR1 and CDR2 sequences are KGHDR and SFDVKD. V shed 4 bases and J shed 0 bases, with 8 bases lying between them. The CDR3 sequence is CATSDGRSNYGYTF. In nucleotides, the CDR3 is TGTGCCACCAGTGACGGACGGTCTAACTATGGCTACACCTTC.

The rearrangement links TRBV19 to TRBJ2-2, with 8 nucleotides matching TRBD2. There are 14 residues in the CDR3. Germline V gene sequence: CDR1 LNHDA, CDR2 SQIVND (reference sequence). J was trimmed by 7 bases and V by 7 bases; bases with no gene match: 8. CDR3 protein: CASTGGDRDGELFF. The CDR3 region has the DNA TGTGCCAGTACCGGGGGGGACCGTGACGGGGAGCTGTTTTTT.

The chain has TRBV7-3 and TRBJ1-4; TRBD1 might be the D (6 bases). Germline V CDR1 and CDR2: SGHTA, FQGTGA. CDR3 length: 13 amino acids. V gave up 5 bases and J gave up 8 bases, with 12 bases separating them. The CDR3 sequence: CASSPGGGEKLFF. Written as DNA, the CDR3 is TGTGCCAGCAGCCCGGGGGGCGGGGAAAAACTGTTTTTT.

This chain connects TRBV20-1 to TRBJ2-5; unclear D gene. V lost 3 bases and J lost 2, with 13 bases in between. The CDR3 has 14 amino acids. The germline CDR1 and CDR2 sequences are DFQATT and SNEGSKA (reference sequence). The CDR3 bases are TGCAGTGCTAGTGCGGACGGAAGACAAGAGACCCAGTACTTC. This sequence encodes CSASADGRQETQYF.

The V gene is TRBV6-6, the J gene TRBJ1-5, with D possibly matching TRBD1 (5 bases). Between the trimmed V and J ends, which lost 8 bases and 6 bases, there was a span of 14 bases. This CDR3 is 13 amino acids long. Germline-derived CDR1 and CDR2 are MNHNY and SVGAGI (reference sequence). CDR3 loop: CASSRDFGQPQHF. CDR3 nucleotides: TGTGCCAGCTCCAGGGATTTTGGTCAGCCCCAGCATTTT.

This clone was detected once. The chain links TRBV7-3 to TRBJ2-7; the D is unclear. This CDR3 has 11 residues. Trimming took off 5 bases at V and 10 bases at J, with 12 bases between the two ends. Germline V gives CDR1 SGHTA, CDR2 FQGTGA. CDR3 coding DNA: TGTGCCAGCAGCAATAGAGAGTTCCAGTACTTC. It translates to CASSNREFQYF.

A single count supports this clone. The V and J genes are TRBV10-3 and TRBJ2-5, with a possible D match to TRBD1 (6 bases). The CDR3 loop spans 14 amino acids. Trimming removed 0 bases at V and 7 bases at J, with 12 bases between. CDR1 and CDR2 from the germline V gene are ENHRY and SYGVKD. This CDR3 reads CAISESTGGGTQYF. DNA for the CDR3: TGTGCCATCAGTGAGTCGACAGGTGGGGGGACCCAGTACTTC.

On this clone: Other DNA sequences from this sample encode an identical CDR3 as well. The V and J genes are TRBV18 and TRBJ2-5; D unclear. CDR1 KGHSH and CDR2 LQKENI come from the germline V gene. The CDR3 length is 11 residues. V lost 1 base, J lost 3 bases, and 0 bases lay in between. For the CDR3, the DNA is TGTGCCAGCTCACCACAAGAGACCCAGTACTTC. Translated, it gives CASSPQETQYF.

The chain carries TRBV25-1 and TRBJ2-3; D gene unclear. V was trimmed by 8 bases and J by 1 base, leaving 10 bases between them. From germline, CDR1 is MGHDK and CDR2 SYGVNS. This CDR3 is 13 amino acids long. The CDR3 is CASGTGRTDTQYF. The DNA of the CDR3 is TGTGCCAGCGGCACCGGCCGCACAGATACGCAGTATTTT.

A remark on this clone: In the same sample, other DNA sequences code for this CDR3. DNA for the CDR3: TGTGCCAGCAGCGTAGATTTTAACTATGGCTACACCTTC. It yields the protein CASSVDFNYGYTF. The genes are TRBV9 and TRBJ1-2; no definite D call. The CDR3 sequence is 13 residues long. V lost 0 bases to trimming and J lost 1 base, with 4 bases between them. CDR1 and CDR2 (germline): SGDLS, YYNGEE.

The V and J genes are TRBV9 and TRBJ1-5; D call uncertain. Trimming cost V 0 bases and J 6 bases, with 13 bases left between them. This CDR3 has 15 amino acids. Per germline, CDR1 SGDLS and CDR2 YYNGEE. In DNA, the CDR3 is TGTGCCAGCAGCGTAGACTGGGAGGGTGGTCAGCCCCAGCATTTT. Its protein product is CASSVDWEGGQPQHF. Full variable domain (remainder filled in from reference TRBV9 and TRBJ1-5): DSGVTQTPKHLITATGQRVTLRCSPRSGDLSVYWYQQSLDQGLQFLIQYYNGEERAKGNILERFSAQQFPDLHSELNLSSLELGDSALYFCASSVDWEGGQPQHFGDGTRLSIL.

The CDR3 DNA follows: TGTGCCAGTAGTCCGGTGATCTTGTTGGGCACTGAAGCTTTCTTT. Protein sequence: CASSPVILLGTEAFF. The chain carries TRBV19 and TRBJ1-1; D unresolved. Germline CDR1 is LNHDA and CDR2 is SQIVND (reference sequence). V lost 5 bases and J 4 bases, leaving 17 bases between the germline ends. The CDR3 runs to 15 residues.

The chain carries TRBV9 and TRBJ2-7; D gene uncertain. V lost 0 bases and J lost 2, with 9 bases in between. The CDR3 has 14 residues. Germline V CDR1 and CDR2: SGDLS, YYNGEE. CDR3 region: CASSVGRLTYEQYF. The CDR3 nucleotides are TGTGCCAGCAGCGTAGGGAGACTTACCTACGAGCAGTACTTC.

The chain recombines TRBV10-3 with TRBJ1-2, with D possibly matching TRBD1 (5 bases). In germline, CDR1 is ENHRY, CDR2 SYGVKD. V was shortened by 10 bases and J by 2 bases, with 23 bases between the two germline ends. The CDR3 contains 16 residues. The CDR3 coding sequence is TGTGCCACCAGCCGAGTAACCGACAGAGAGAACTATGGCTACACCTTC. Translated: CATSRVTDRENYGYTF.

Points on this clone: This same CDR3 is encoded by further DNA sequences in the sample. The chain joins TRBV27 to TRBJ2-1; no clear D gene. The CDR3 extends over 13 amino acids. V was cut by 3 bases and J by 2 bases, with 5 bases left in between. CDR1 is MNHEY and CDR2 is SMNVEV in the germline V gene (reference sequence). CDR3 DNA sequence: TGTGCCAGCAGTTTGGGCACCTACAATGAGCAGTTCTTC. This translates into CASSLGTYNEQFF.

The chain combines TRBV27 with TRBJ2-1; 14 bases are shared with TRBD2. The CDR3 totals 15 residues. Germline trimming cut 5 bases from V and 9 bases from J; bases unmatched to any gene: 6. The germline V gene has CDR1 MNHEY and CDR2 SMNVEV (reference sequence). The CDR3 DNA reads as TGTGCCAGCAGTCCGACTAGCGGGGGGGCCACTGAGCAGTTCTTC. Amino acids: CASSPTSGGATEQFF.

The chain has TRBV7-9 and TRBJ1-1, with TRBD1 as a possible D gene (5 bases). Trimming cost V 5 bases and J 5 bases, with 12 bases left between them. The CDR3 contains 13 residues. CDR1 is SEHNR and CDR2 is FQNEAQ in the germline V gene (reference sequence). CDR3 sequence (DNA): TGTGCCAGCAGCCAACCAGGGCGAACTGAAGCTTTCTTT. Residues: CASSQPGRTEAFF.